This is a list of T cell receptor beta chains from one sample in a study of T cell responses to AZD1222 COVID-19 vaccine. Clones were read by immunoSEQ multiplex PCR, and TCRdb kept only the in-frame ones, dropping some. This table has about 160,000 clones, roughly 93% appearing once. The sequencing here drew on peripheral blood, taken on day 0 of AZD1222 vaccination. The receptors derive from an adult in good health. The CDR3 runs from the conserved cysteine through the conserved F or W. D genes are given only for firm matches. Clone size is given for some rows only: seen once, a few or many times, or a class if the clone is expanded.

CDR3 protein,CDR3 DNA,D gene,clone size,J gene,V gene
CSVDGAGIYNEQFF,TGCAGCGTTGATGGAGCGGGGATCTACAATGAGCAGTTCTTC,TRBD2,NA,TRBJ2-1,TRBV29-1
CASSQSDRGIRETQYF,TGTGCCAGCAGCCAATCCGACAGGGGAATACGAGAGACCCAGTACTTC,TRBD1,NA,TRBJ2-5,TRBV3-1/TRBV3-2
CASSQEAQADTDTQYF,TGTGCCAGCAGCCAAGAGGCACAGGCGGACACAGATACGCAGTATTTT,NA,NA,TRBJ2-3,TRBV4-2
CASSFVPSSPQETQYF,TGTGCCAGCAGTTTCGTACCCAGTTCCCCTCAAGAGACCCAGTACTTC,NA,NA,TRBJ2-5,TRBV27
CASSDVAFYEQYF,TGCGCCAGCAGCGACGTCGCCTTTTACGAGCAGTACTTC,NA,once,TRBJ2-7,TRBV4-1
CASRDDSNQPQHF,TGTGCCAGTAGGGATGATAGCAATCAGCCCCAGCATTTT,NA,NA,TRBJ1-5,TRBV19
CASFYPGASYNSPLHF,TGTGCCAGCTTCTACCCAGGAGCCTCCTATAATTCACCCCTCCACTTT,NA,NA,TRBJ1-6,TRBV27
CASGSPFGSHPYEQYF,TGTGCCAGCGGTTCTCCTTTCGGGTCCCATCCCTACGAGCAGTACTTC,NA,NA,TRBJ2-7,TRBV6-5
CTGGNREGQPQHF,TGTACCGGGGGGAACAGGGAGGGTCAGCCCCAGCATTTT,NA,NA,TRBJ1-5,TRBV2
CASSLDPSGLRANEQFF,TGTGCCAGCAGCTTGGACCCCTCGGGACTTCGTGCGAATGAGCAGTTCTTC,NA,NA,TRBJ2-1,TRBV5-5
CASSLYNEQFF,TGTGCCAGCAGCCTTTACAATGAGCAGTTCTTC,NA,NA,TRBJ2-1,TRBV27
CASTLGLHNYGYTF,TGCGCCAGCACCCTAGGACTCCATAACTATGGCTACACCTTC,NA,NA,TRBJ1-2,TRBV5-1
CASSYGNTGELFF,TGCGCCAGCAGCTATGGGAACACCGGGGAGCTGTTTTTT,NA,NA,TRBJ2-2,TRBV4-3
CASSLSARGELFF,TGCGCCAGCAGTTTGAGTGCTCGCGGGGAGCTGTTTTTT,NA,NA,TRBJ2-2,TRBV10-2
CASSLAGLAGTTDTQYF,TGTGCCAGCAGCTTAGCGGGACTAGCGGGGACCACAGATACGCAGTATTTT,TRBD2,NA,TRBJ2-3,TRBV7-2
CASSEGNSPLHF,TGTGCCAGCAGTGAGGGGAATTCACCCCTCCACTTT,NA,NA,TRBJ1-6,TRBV28
CASELQGASYTEAFF,TGTGCCAGCGAACTACAGGGGGCCTCGTACACTGAAGCTTTCTTT,TRBD1,NA,TRBJ1-1,TRBV2
CATEARTDHTTNTGELFF,TGTGCCACCGAAGCGAGGACAGACCATACCACGAACACCGGGGAGCTGTTTTTT,NA,NA,TRBJ2-2,TRBV24-1
CASSLGAYTEAFF,TGTGCCAGCAGTTTGGGAGCCTACACTGAAGCTTTCTTT,NA,NA,TRBJ1-1,TRBV12-3/TRBV12-4
CASSLALRGSNTEAFF,TGTGCCAGCAGCTTAGCTCTTAGGGGCTCGAACACTGAAGCTTTCTTT,NA,NA,TRBJ1-1,TRBV7-9
CAIKLGIAGGADTQYF,TGTGCCATCAAGCTTGGCATAGCGGGGGGTGCAGATACGCAGTATTTT,TRBD2,NA,TRBJ2-3,TRBV10-3
CASRYSGGAGGHEQFF,TGTGCCAGCAGATATAGCGGGGGGGCTGGAGGCCATGAGCAGTTCTTC,TRBD2,NA,TRBJ2-1,TRBV28
CASSYSRLEQFF,TGTGCCAGCAGTTACTCGCGCCTGGAGCAGTTCTTC,NA,NA,TRBJ2-1,TRBV6-2/TRBV6-3
CASSSTAVTVSSYNEQFF,TGTGCCAGCAGTTCAACCGCGGTGACCGTTAGCTCCTACAATGAGCAGTTCTTC,NA,NA,TRBJ2-1,TRBV27
CASSRLTSGGQDEQFF,TGCGCCAGCAGCCGCTTGACTAGCGGGGGCCAAGATGAGCAGTTCTTC,TRBD2,NA,TRBJ2-1,TRBV4-3
CASSLVPGSDTQYF,TGCGCCAGCAGCTTGGTGCCGGGGTCAGATACGCAGTATTTT,NA,NA,TRBJ2-3,TRBV5-1
CASSPSGNTEAFF,TGTGCCAGCAGCCCATCAGGGAACACTGAAGCTTTCTTT,NA,NA,TRBJ1-1,TRBV9
CASSFPSGDKETQYF,TGTGCCAGCAGCTTCCCCAGCGGGGATAAAGAGACCCAGTACTTC,TRBD2,NA,TRBJ2-5,TRBV5-4
CASSPGMASQPQHF,TGTGCCAGCTCACCAGGTATGGCGAGTCAGCCCCAGCATTTT,NA,NA,TRBJ1-5,TRBV18
CASRRTGSSYEQYF,TGTGCCAGCAGGCGGACAGGGAGCTCCTACGAGCAGTACTTC,TRBD1,NA,TRBJ2-7,TRBV2
CASSSPDRRDEKLFF,TGTGCCAGCAGTTCACCGGACAGACGAGATGAAAAACTGTTTTTT,NA,NA,TRBJ1-4,TRBV28
CASSLQGNTGELFF,TGCGCCAGCAGCCTGCAGGGGAACACCGGGGAGCTGTTTTTT,NA,NA,TRBJ2-2,TRBV5-1
CASSPNPRDREDYEKLFF,TGTGCCAGCAGCCCGAACCCGAGGGACAGGGAGGATTATGAAAAACTGTTTTTT,TRBD1,NA,TRBJ1-4,TRBV5-4
CASSPGQVVTEAFF,TGTGCCAGCAGTCCTGGACAGGTCGTCACTGAAGCTTTCTTT,TRBD1,NA,TRBJ1-1,TRBV2
CASSQDLRTAPYGYTF,TGTGCCAGCAGCCAAGATTTGAGGACGGCTCCCTATGGCTACACCTTC,NA,NA,TRBJ1-2,TRBV4-2
CASSLRDRYYGYTF,TGTGCCAGCAGTTTACGGGACAGATACTATGGCTACACCTTC,TRBD1,NA,TRBJ1-2,TRBV28
CASSSFSDTQYF,TGTGCCAGCAGTTCTTTTTCAGATACGCAGTATTTT,NA,NA,TRBJ2-3,TRBV12-3/TRBV12-4
CASSFSGGANEQFF,TGTGCCAGCAGCTTTAGCGGGGGGGCCAATGAGCAGTTCTTC,TRBD2,NA,TRBJ2-1,TRBV11-3
CSVPDWVQETQYF,TGCAGCGTCCCTGACTGGGTACAAGAGACCCAGTACTTC,NA,NA,TRBJ2-5,TRBV29-1
CASSQGQGNFNNYGYTF,TGTGCCAGCAGCCAAGGACAGGGGAATTTTAATAACTATGGCTACACCTTC,TRBD1,NA,TRBJ1-2,TRBV5-4
CASSPGQTVLYGYTF,TGCGCCAGCAGCCCGGGACAGACGGTCCTCTATGGCTACACCTTC,TRBD1,NA,TRBJ1-2,TRBV5-1
CSVVLQGAWETQYF,TGCAGCGTTGTATTACAGGGGGCGTGGGAGACCCAGTACTTC,TRBD1,NA,TRBJ2-5,TRBV29-1
CASSYSRDRGRGRNIQYF,TGTGCCAGCAGTTACTCCCGGGACAGGGGAAGAGGACGAAACATTCAGTACTTC,TRBD1,NA,TRBJ2-4,TRBV6-2/TRBV6-3
CASSPYYQGSGYTF,TGTGCCAGCAGTCCTTATTATCAGGGCTCCGGCTACACCTTC,NA,NA,TRBJ1-2,TRBV27
CASSLWLVAGGNEQFF,TGTGCCAGCAGCTTATGGTTAGTAGCGGGGGGTAATGAGCAGTTCTTC,TRBD2,NA,TRBJ2-1,TRBV11-2
CASSQNKARDAGYTF,TGTGCCAGCAGCCAGAATAAAGCCAGGGATGCTGGCTACACCTTC,NA,NA,TRBJ1-2,TRBV16
CASSLAASGGNTDTQYF,TGCGCCAGCAGCTTGGCGGCTAGCGGGGGGAACACAGATACGCAGTATTTT,TRBD2,NA,TRBJ2-3,TRBV5-1
CASSFGGGYGYTF,TGTGCCAGCAGCTTTGGGGGGGGCTATGGCTACACCTTC,NA,NA,TRBJ1-2,TRBV5-4
CASSLQGVDTEAFF,TGTGCCAGCAGCCTACAGGGGGTGGACACTGAAGCTTTCTTT,TRBD1,NA,TRBJ1-1,TRBV3-1/TRBV3-2
CASSLEGVGGYTF,TGTGCCAGCAGCTTGGAGGGGGTGGGAGGCTACACCTTC,NA,NA,TRBJ1-2,TRBV5-6
CASTPPTGSLNTEAFF,TGTGCCAGCACCCCCCCGACAGGGAGTCTGAACACTGAAGCTTTCTTT,TRBD1,NA,TRBJ1-1,TRBV7-9
CASNLGWGGNQPQHF,TGTGCCAGTAACCTAGGGTGGGGAGGCAATCAGCCCCAGCATTTT,NA,NA,TRBJ1-5,TRBV19
CASSLYGGGGTDTQYF,TGTGCCAGCAGTTTATATGGGGGAGGTGGCACAGATACGCAGTATTTT,NA,NA,TRBJ2-3,TRBV28
CASSQDLMTGNTYEQYF,TGCGCCAGCAGCCAAGATCTAATGACAGGGAATACCTACGAGCAGTACTTC,TRBD1,NA,TRBJ2-7,TRBV4-3
CASSLLSQPQHF,TGTGCCAGCAGCTTGCTTAGTCAGCCCCAGCATTTT,NA,NA,TRBJ1-5,TRBV12-3/TRBV12-4
CASSVSSGLEKLFF,TGTGCCAGCAGTGTGTCGTCAGGGTTGGAAAAACTGTTTTTT,NA,NA,TRBJ1-4,TRBV2
CATSGTRQRLYGYTF,TGTGCCACCAGCGGGACCCGACAGCGCCTTTATGGCTACACCTTC,NA,NA,TRBJ1-2,TRBV15